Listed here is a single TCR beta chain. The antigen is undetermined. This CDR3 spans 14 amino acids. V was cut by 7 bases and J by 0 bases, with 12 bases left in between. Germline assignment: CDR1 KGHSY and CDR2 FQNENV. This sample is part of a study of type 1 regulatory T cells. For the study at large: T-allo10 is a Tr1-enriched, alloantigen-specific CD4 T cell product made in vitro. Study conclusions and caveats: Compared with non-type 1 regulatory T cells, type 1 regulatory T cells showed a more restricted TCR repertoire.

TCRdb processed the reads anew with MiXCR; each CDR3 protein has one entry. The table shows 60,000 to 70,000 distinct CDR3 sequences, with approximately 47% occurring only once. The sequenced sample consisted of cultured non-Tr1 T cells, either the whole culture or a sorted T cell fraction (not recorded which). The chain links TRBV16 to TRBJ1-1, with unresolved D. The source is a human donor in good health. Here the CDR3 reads CASTPNGVNTEAFF. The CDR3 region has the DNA TGTGCCAGCACCCCGAACGGCGTGAACACTGAAGCTTTCTTT.